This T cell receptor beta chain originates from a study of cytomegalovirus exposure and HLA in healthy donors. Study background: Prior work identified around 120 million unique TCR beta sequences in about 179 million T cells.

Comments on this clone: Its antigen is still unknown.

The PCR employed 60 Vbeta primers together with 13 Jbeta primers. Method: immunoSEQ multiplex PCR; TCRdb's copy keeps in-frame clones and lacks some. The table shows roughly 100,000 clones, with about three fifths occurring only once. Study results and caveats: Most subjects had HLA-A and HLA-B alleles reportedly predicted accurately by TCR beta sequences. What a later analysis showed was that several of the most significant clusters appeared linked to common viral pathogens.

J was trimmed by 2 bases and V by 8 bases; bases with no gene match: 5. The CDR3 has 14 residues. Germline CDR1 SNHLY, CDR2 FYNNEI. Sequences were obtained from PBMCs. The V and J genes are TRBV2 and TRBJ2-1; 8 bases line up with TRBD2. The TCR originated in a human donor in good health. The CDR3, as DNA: TGTGCCAGCCCTACTAGCGGTACCTACAATGAGCAGTTCTTC. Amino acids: CASPTSGTYNEQFF. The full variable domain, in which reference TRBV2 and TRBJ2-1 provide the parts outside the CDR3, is EPEVTQTPSHQVTQMGQEVILRCVPISNHLYFYWYRQILGQKVEFLVSFYNNEISEKSEIFDDQFSVERPDGSNFTLKIRSTKLEDSAMYFCASPTSGTYNEQFFGPGTRLTVL.